The 22 T cell receptor beta chains below all came from one sample that was sequenced in a study of breast tumors, draining lymph nodes, adjacent tissues. TCRdb itself ran the multiplex PCR reads through MiXCR, one entry per CDR3 protein. The repertoire consists of some 19,000 distinct CDR3 sequences, with roughly 50% occurring once and the leading ten covering 7.8%. The sequencing input was breast tumor tissue. The receptors originated from a female donor with breast cancer. Some clones in this sample may be carry-over from other donors' samples.

This clonotype is medium-sized. This rearrangement joins TRBV5-1 to TRBJ2-7; unclear D gene. V dropped 6 bases and J dropped 2 bases, with 9 bases sitting between them. There are 12 residues in the CDR3. CDR1 and CDR2 (germline): SGHRS, YFSETQ. CDR3 nucleotides: TGCGCCAGCACCGAAACCACCTACGAGCAGTACTTC. Protein: CASTETTYEQYF. Using reference TRBV5-1 and TRBJ2-7 for the parts outside the CDR3, the full variable domain is KAGVTQTPRYLIKTRGQQVTLSCSPISGHRSVSWYQQTPGQGLQFLFEYFSETQRNKGNFPGRFSGRQFSNSRSEMNVSTLELGDSALYLCASTETTYEQYFGPGTRLTVT.

This chain connects TRBV9 to TRBJ2-3, with 13 bases aligning to TRBD2. Germline V gene sequence: CDR1 SGDLS, CDR2 YYNGEE. The CDR3 runs 17 residues. V dropped 2 bases and J dropped 1; count of bases not matched to a gene: 4. The CDR3, as DNA: TGTGCCAGCAGCGTCACTAGCGGGAGGGCGGGCACAGATACGCAGTATTTT. Translated: CASSVTSGRAGTDTQYF.

This clonotype was counted between two and nine times. V and J are TRBV20-1 and TRBJ2-7; 11 bases are shared with TRBD2. V trimming: 0 bases; J trimming: 1 base; junction bases outside the gene matches: 11. Looked up from germline, CDR1 is DFQATT and CDR2 is SNEGSKA (reference sequence). CDR3 size: 18 residues. CDR3 sequence: CSARDAVAGGVESYEQYF. The CDR3, as DNA: TGCAGTGCTAGAGATGCGGTAGCGGGAGGGGTGGAGTCCTACGAGCAGTACTTC.

This clonotype appeared many times. V and J are TRBV28 and TRBJ2-7; maybe TRBD1 (5 bases). V lost 7 bases and J 3 bases, leaving 16 bases between the germline ends. This CDR3 has 14 residues. Germline loops: CDR1 MDHEN, CDR2 SYDVKM. This CDR3 is CASTPPGHLYEQYF. The CDR3 DNA sequence: TGTGCCAGCACCCCCCCCGGACACCTCTACGAGCAGTACTTC.

The table lists this clonotype with many counts. Since a much larger clone is just one base distant, this may be a read error. The genes are TRBV14 and TRBJ2-7, with unresolved D. The CDR3 spans 12 residues. Germline assignment: CDR1 SGHDN and CDR2 FVKESK. The CDR3 bases are TGTGCCAGCAGCCAATCCAGCTACGAGCGGTACTTC. Its translation is CASSQSSYERYF.

The genes are TRBV12-3 or TRBV12-4 and TRBJ1-1; D might be TRBD1 (5 bases). V was shortened by 11 bases and J by 5 bases, with 18 bases between the two germline ends. This CDR3 comprises 13 residues. CDR3 sequence (DNA): TGTGCCCGCGGAGGCCCTAAGGGGACTGAAGCTTTCTTT. Its translation: CARGGPKGTEAFF.

This clonotype was observed many times. This may be a read error, as it is one base from a much larger clone. This rearrangement joins TRBV6-4 to TRBJ2-3; D is possibly TRBD2 (6 bases). The CDR3 covers 13 residues. Per the germline V gene, CDR1 is MRHNA and CDR2 is SNTAGT. Trimming took off 5 bases at V and 5 bases at J, with 11 bases between the two ends. CDR3 DNA: TGTGCCAGCAGTCACGGGGGAGGAGATACGCAGTATTTT. Translating it yields CASSHGGGDTQYF.

The J gene is TRBJ1-3, the V gene TRBV29-1; D is perhaps TRBD1 (5 bases). The germline V and J ends were trimmed by 0 bases and 3 bases, with 6 bases remaining between them. The V gene's germline CDR1 is SQVTM and CDR2 ANQGSEA. CDR3 size: 13 residues. CDR3 region: CSVEEQDGNTIYF. DNA of the CDR3: TGCAGCGTTGAAGAACAGGATGGAAACACCATATATTTT.

The V call is TRBV7-9, the J call TRBJ2-5, with 12 bases identical to TRBD2. The CDR3 consists of 16 residues. Per the germline V gene, CDR1 is SEHNR and CDR2 is FQNEAQ (reference sequence). The V and J ends lost 1 base and 2 bases, in that order; junction bases with no gene match: 2. This CDR3 reads CASSLGLAGGQETQYF. The DNA of the CDR3 is TGTGCCAGCAGCTTAGGCCTAGCGGGAGGGCAAGAGACCCAGTACTTC.

Ten or more counts support this clonotype. This chain uses TRBV9 with TRBJ2-4; 10 bases are shared with TRBD1. CDR1 SGDLS and CDR2 YYNGEE come from the germline V gene. With 4 bases clipped from V and 13 bases from J, the junction kept 8 bases outside the gene matches. The length of the CDR3 is 13 residues. The CDR3: CASSLGQGPLQYF. DNA for the CDR3: TGTGCCAGCAGCCTGGGACAGGGGCCTCTCCAGTACTTC. Supplemented by reference TRBV9 and TRBJ2-4, the full variable domain reads DSGVTQTPKHLITATGQRVTLRCSPRSGDLSVYWYQQSLDQGLQFLIQYYNGEERAKGNILERFSAQQFPDLHSELNLSSLELGDSALYFCASSLGQGPLQYFGAGTRLSVL.

By its share, this clonotype is medium-sized. The chain has TRBV12-3 or TRBV12-4 and TRBJ2-1, with D perhaps TRBD1 or TRBD2 (5 bases each). This CDR3 region has 13 residues. Deletions cut 6 bases from V and 5 bases from J, with 11 bases between. DNA of the CDR3: TGTGCCAGCAGCCAGGGAGCCCACAATGAGCAGTTCTTC. Its protein is CASSQGAHNEQFF.

The chain joins TRBV6-1 to TRBJ2-3; 7 bases line up with TRBD1. The V and J ends lost 4 bases and 2 bases, in that order; junction bases with no gene match: 3. This CDR3 region has 14 residues. CDR1 MNHNS and CDR2 SASEGT come from the germline V gene. The chain's CDR3 is CASSGTGDTDTQYF. CDR3 nucleotides: TGTGCCAGCAGTGGAACAGGGGACACAGATACGCAGTATTTT.

This clonotype was recorded many times. The chain has TRBV6-1 and TRBJ2-2; the D gene is possibly TRBD2 (5 bases). CDR3 length: 14 amino acids. Between the trimmed V and J ends, which lost 4 bases and 5 bases, there was a span of 11 bases. Germline V gene sequence: CDR1 MNHNS, CDR2 SASEGT. DNA of the CDR3: TGTGCCAGCAGTGGAAATAGCGAAACCGGGGAGCTGTTTTTT. This encodes CASSGNSETGELFF.

By share, this clonotype counts as medium-sized. The chain couples TRBV12-3 or TRBV12-4 to TRBJ1-4; D is ambiguous. The CDR3 has 16 amino acids. V dropped 2 bases and J dropped 7 bases, with 17 bases sitting between them. The CDR3, as DNA: TGTGCCAGCAGTTTAATCCAGGCCCGGGTTTTTGAAAAACTGTTTTTT. Residues: CASSLIQARVFEKLFF.

This clonotype has ten or more counts. V usage is TRBV9 and J usage is TRBJ2-1; 9 bases are a match to TRBD2. Germline loops: CDR1 SGDLS, CDR2 YYNGEE. The V segment lost 0 bases and the J segment 1 base; nucleotides outside the gene matches: 2. The CDR3 length is 16 residues. The CDR3 coding sequence is TGTGCCAGCAGCGTAGCCACTAGCGGGTCCTACAATGAGCAGTTCTTC. It is translated as CASSVATSGSYNEQFF.

This clonotype counts as medium-sized. This sequence joins TRBV20-1 and TRBJ2-3; a weak D match, TRBD2 (6 bases). The CDR3 has 15 amino acids. Germline lookup yields CDR1 DFQATT and CDR2 SNEGSKA (reference sequence). The V gene lost 4 bases and the J gene lost 4 bases, with 18 bases spanning the gap. CDR3 DNA: TGCAGTGCTAAAATGACTAGGAGCACAGCAGATACGCAGTATTTT. Residues: CSAKMTRSTADTQYF.

The genes are TRBV2 and TRBJ1-2; 7 bases map to TRBD1. CDR1 and CDR2 from the germline V gene are SNHLY and FYNNEI. The CDR3 is 13 residues long. J gave up 2 bases and V 9 bases, and 6 bases lay outside the gene matches. The CDR3, as DNA: TGTGCCAGGGGGGACAGCTACAACTATGGCTACACCTTC. Translation: CARGDSYNYGYTF.

This clonotype showed up just a few times. This chain uses TRBV6-5 with TRBJ1-1; D perhaps matches TRBD1 (5 bases). Per the germline V gene, CDR1 is MNHEY and CDR2 is SVGAGI. V lost 3 bases to trimming and J lost 3 bases, with 17 bases between them. This CDR3 has 16 residues. CDR3 sequence reads: CASSYFRARGYTEAFF. CDR3 DNA sequence: TGTGCCAGCAGTTATTTCAGGGCCCGGGGGTACACTGAAGCTTTCTTT.

V is TRBV20-1 and J is TRBJ1-6; D is perhaps TRBD1 (5 bases). CDR3 size: 16 residues. Trimming removed 4 bases at V and 3 bases at J, with 16 bases between. Germline assignment: CDR1 DFQATT and CDR2 SNEGSKA (reference sequence). This CDR3 is CSAIGAGRNYNSPLHF. The CDR3 coding sequence is TGCAGTGCTATTGGGGCAGGCAGAAACTATAATTCACCCCTCCACTTT.

This clonotype has only one observation. Sequence at one end of the junction differs from germline and may be a read error. This sequence joins TRBV19 and TRBJ2-4; D perhaps matches TRBD1 (6 bases). The length of the CDR3 is 16 residues. Germline CDR1 reads LNHDA; CDR2 reads SQIVND (reference sequence). The DNA of the CDR3 is TGTGCCAGTAGCTTGACAGGAGGTCTAGCCAAGAACATTCAGTACTTC. This encodes CASSLTGGLAKNIQYF.

Within the sample, this clonotype is medium-sized. This chain uses TRBV6-2 or TRBV6-3 with TRBJ2-7; TRBD2 might be the D (5 bases). There are 12 residues in the CDR3. The V gene's germline CDR1 is MNHEY and CDR2 SVGEGT. V lost 6 bases and J 5 bases, leaving 11 bases between the germline ends. The CDR3 sequence is CASSWRQHEQYF. The CDR3 region has the DNA TGTGCCAGCAGCTGGAGGCAGCACGAGCAGTACTTC.

About this clonotype: The CDR3 ends on some other residue instead of the conserved phenylalanine or tryptophan, so this is likely a read error. The chain is built from TRBV6-1 and TRBJ2-7, with TRBD1 identical over 10 bases. The J segment lost 6 bases and the V segment lost 9 bases, leaving 14 bases of the junction unmatched. This CDR3 is built from 15 residues. Germline CDR1 is MNHNS and CDR2 is SASEGT. CDR3 residues: CASSNLGTGVSEQYS. In DNA form, the CDR3 reads TGTGCCAGTAGTAACCTCGGGACAGGGGTGAGCGAGCAGTACTCC.